The clone carrying this TCR beta chain is medium-sized. The antigen is not known. The data were obtained in a study of T cell repertoires in cytomegalovirus infection. Study details: Both a matching HLA type and CMV infection were indicated by public TCR beta signatures.

The V gene's germline CDR1 is MDHEN and CDR2 SYDVKM. This CDR3 has 14 amino acids. V shed 6 bases and J shed 2 bases, with 13 bases lying between them. Findings of the study overall: Predominance within the ex vivo response was attributable to HLA-C-restricted CMV-specific TCR beta clonotypes. Identification of carriers of CMV plus the relevant HLA was achieved through cumulative public TCR beta family frequency.

One entry per CDR3 protein, called by TCRdb with MiXCR from the reads. The sample lists about 140,000 distinct CDR3 sequences; about 6.1% were seen once. This chain links TRBV28 with TRBJ2-5, with D possibly TRBD1 on 5 matching bases. Sequenced sample: PBMCs. This sequence originates from a human donor in good health (CMV status not recorded). Some clones in this sample may be carry-over from other donors' samples. The CDR3 loop reads CASSSPDRQETQYF. CDR3 DNA: TGTGCCAGCAGCTCCCCCGACAGACAAGAGACCCAGTACTTC.